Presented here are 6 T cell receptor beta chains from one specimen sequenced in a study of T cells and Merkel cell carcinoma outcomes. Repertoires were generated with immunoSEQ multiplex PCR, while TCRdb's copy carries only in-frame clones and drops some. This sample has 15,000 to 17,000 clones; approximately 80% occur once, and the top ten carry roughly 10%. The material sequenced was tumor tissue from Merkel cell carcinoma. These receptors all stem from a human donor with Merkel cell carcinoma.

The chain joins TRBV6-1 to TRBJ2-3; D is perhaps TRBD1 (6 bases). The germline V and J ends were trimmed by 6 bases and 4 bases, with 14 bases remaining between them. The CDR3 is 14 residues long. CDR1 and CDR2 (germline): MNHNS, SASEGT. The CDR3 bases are TGTGCCAGCAGCCCCGCAGGGGAAGCAGATACGCAGTATTTT. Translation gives CASSPAGEADTQYF.

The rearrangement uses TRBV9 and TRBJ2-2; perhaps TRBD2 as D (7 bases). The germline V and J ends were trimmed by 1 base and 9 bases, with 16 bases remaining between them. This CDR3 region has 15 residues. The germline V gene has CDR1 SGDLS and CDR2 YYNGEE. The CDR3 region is CASSVTTGGGRELFF. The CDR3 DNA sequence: TGTGCCAGCAGCGTAACTACGGGGGGCGGGAGGGAGCTGTTTTTT. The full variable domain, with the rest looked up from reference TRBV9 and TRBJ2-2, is DSGVTQTPKHLITATGQRVTLRCSPRSGDLSVYWYQQSLDQGLQFLIQYYNGEERAKGNILERFSAQQFPDLHSELNLSSLELGDSALYFCASSVTTGGGRELFFGEGSRLTVL.

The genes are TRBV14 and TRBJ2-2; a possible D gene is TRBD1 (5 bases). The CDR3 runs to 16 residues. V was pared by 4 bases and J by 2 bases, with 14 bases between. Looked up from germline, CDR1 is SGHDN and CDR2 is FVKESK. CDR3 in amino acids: CASSLFKGANTGELFF. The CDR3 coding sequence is TGTGCCAGCAGCCTATTTAAAGGGGCAAACACCGGGGAGCTGTTTTTT.

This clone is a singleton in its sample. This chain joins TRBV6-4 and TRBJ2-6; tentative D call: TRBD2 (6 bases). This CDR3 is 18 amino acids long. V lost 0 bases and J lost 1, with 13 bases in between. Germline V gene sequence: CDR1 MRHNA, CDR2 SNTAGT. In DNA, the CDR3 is TGTGCCAGCAGTGACTCCCACCGGGGGAGTTCTGGGGCCAACGTCCTGACTTTC. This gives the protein CASSDSHRGSSGANVLTF.

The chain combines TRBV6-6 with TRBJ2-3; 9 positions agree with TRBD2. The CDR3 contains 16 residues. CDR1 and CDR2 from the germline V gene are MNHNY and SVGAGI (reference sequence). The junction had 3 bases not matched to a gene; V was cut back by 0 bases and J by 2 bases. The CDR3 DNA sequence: TGTGCCAGCAGTTACTCCCCTAGCGGGGACACAGATACGCAGTATTTT. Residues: CASSYSPSGDTDTQYF.

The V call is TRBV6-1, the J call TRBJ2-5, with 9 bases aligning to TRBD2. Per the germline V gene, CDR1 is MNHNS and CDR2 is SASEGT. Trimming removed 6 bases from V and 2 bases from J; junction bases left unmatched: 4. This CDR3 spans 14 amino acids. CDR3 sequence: CASRDSGGQETQYF. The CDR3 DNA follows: TGTGCCAGCAGGGATAGCGGGGGACAAGAGACCCAGTACTTC.